Below, 23 T cell receptor beta chains from the same sample are listed, as sequenced in a study of shared clonotypes between healthy human individuals. Profiled with immunoSEQ multiplex PCR; TCRdb holds only in-frame clones, not every one. The repertoire holds roughly 410,000 clones, 95% to 97% seen once, with more than 0.3% in the top ten. Source material: memory CD8+ T cells sorted from blood. Noted subset: CD45RO+ cells pooled with CCR7-negative TemRA cells. These receptor sequences come from a man between 25 and 39 years old in good health.

The rearrangement joins TRBV2 to TRBJ1-1; D is unresolved. The germline V gene encodes CDR1 SNHLY and CDR2 FYNNEI. The germline V and J ends were trimmed by 8 bases and 1 base, with 11 bases remaining between them. The CDR3 is made up of 13 amino acids. The CDR3 spells CASLVGENTEAFF. The CDR3 DNA sequence: TGTGCCAGCCTCGTGGGAGAGAACACTGAAGCTTTCTTT.

In nucleotides, the CDR3 is TGTGCCATCTCCCCCTCCCGTACCTCTGGGGCCAACGTCCTGACTTTC. The encoded protein is CAISPSRTSGANVLTF. The chain joins TRBV10-3 to TRBJ2-6; no clear D gene. The V gene lost 8 bases and the J gene lost 0 bases, with 14 bases spanning the gap. Germline V gives CDR1 ENHRY, CDR2 SYGVKD. The CDR3 extends over 16 amino acids.

CDR3 residues: CASSMDRLYTF. The DNA for the CDR3 is TGCGCCAGCAGCATGGACAGGCTCTACACCTTC. The chain carries TRBV5-1 and TRBJ1-2; TRBD1 matches 7 bases. This CDR3 is 11 amino acids long. Germline CDR1 reads SGHRS; CDR2 reads YFSETQ. The trim removed 4 bases at V and 10 bases at J, leaving 4 bases unmatched.

V and J are TRBV28 and TRBJ1-5, with D perhaps TRBD1 (5 bases). V was cut by 6 bases and J by 5 bases, with 11 bases left in between. There are 13 residues in the CDR3. Looked up from germline, CDR1 is MDHEN and CDR2 is SYDVKM. CDR3 sequence (DNA): TGTGCCAGCAGCTCAAGGGGTTATCAGCCCCAGCATTTT. Amino acid sequence: CASSSRGYQPQHF. Full variable domain (missing parts from reference TRBV28 and TRBJ1-5): DVKVTQSSRYLVKRTGEKVFLECVQDMDHENMFWYRQDPGLGLRLIYFSYDVKMKEKGDIPEGYSVSREKKERFSLILESASTNQTSMYLCASSSRGYQPQHFGDGTRLSIL.

V usage is TRBV29-1 and J usage is TRBJ1-5; 7 bases align to TRBD1. V lost 6 bases to trimming and J lost 7 bases; unmatched junction nucleotides: 9. Looked up from germline, CDR1 is SQVTM and CDR2 is ANQGSEA. The CDR3 covers 13 residues. The DNA for the CDR3 is TGCAGCGTCGTGACAGGGTCGGGACAGCCCCAGCATTTT. Protein sequence: CSVVTGSGQPQHF.

Worth noting for this clone: The sample carries other DNA sequences with the same CDR3. The chain employs TRBV25-1 and TRBJ2-5, with D uncertain. The CDR3 sequence is 12 residues long. The V gene lost 1 base and the J gene lost 5 bases, with 5 bases spanning the gap. The germline CDR1 and CDR2 sequences are MGHDK and SYGVNS. The CDR3 loop is CASSESGETQYF. CDR3 in DNA: TGTGCCAGCAGTGAATCCGGGGAGACCCAGTACTTC. The variable domain in full, with the rest retrieved from reference TRBV25-1 and TRBJ2-5, is EADIYQTPRYLVIGTGKKITLECSQTMGHDKMYWYQQDPGMELHLIHYSYGVNSTEKGDLSSESTVSRIRTEHFPLTLESARPSHTSQYLCASSESGETQYFGPGTRLLVL.

The chain has TRBV5-6 and TRBJ2-5; D not resolved. Trimming took 4 bases from V and 1 from J, leaving 5 bases between them. Germline CDR1 SGHDT, CDR2 YYEEEE. This CDR3 region has 12 residues. The CDR3 sequence: CASSNGQETQYF. The CDR3 nucleotides read TGTGCCAGCAGCAACGGCCAAGAGACCCAGTACTTC.

The rearrangement uses TRBV6-1 and TRBJ2-2; D gene unclear. Germline V gene data show CDR1 as MNHNS and CDR2 as SASEGT. The ends were cut back, 8 bases at V and 6 bases at J, with 19 bases in the middle. This CDR3 has 15 amino acids. CDR3: CASGERFVPPGELFF. The DNA for the CDR3 is TGTGCCAGCGGGGAACGATTCGTTCCCCCCGGGGAGCTGTTTTTT.

The chain recombines TRBV14 with TRBJ2-1, with D perhaps matching TRBD1 (5 bases). V lost 7 bases, J lost 6 bases, and 16 bases lay in between. The CDR3 spans 14 residues. Germline V lookup: CDR1 SGHDN, CDR2 FVKESK. DNA for the CDR3: TGTGCCAGCACCAGAAACATAGGGGCCAATGAGCAGTTCTTC. Its translation is CASTRNIGANEQFF.

This clone was recorded only once. The chain is built from TRBV28 and TRBJ1-1; TRBD1 matches at 8 bases. The CDR3 extends over 15 amino acids. J was trimmed by 6 bases and V by 6 bases; bases with no gene match: 12. Germline CDR1 and CDR2: MDHEN and SYDVKM. The chain's CDR3 is CASRNSGGSRAEAFF. The DNA for the CDR3 is TGTGCCAGCAGGAATTCAGGGGGCTCTCGGGCTGAAGCTTTCTTT.

This chain uses TRBV28 with TRBJ2-1; D uncertain. Trimming removed 8 bases at V and 3 bases at J, with 5 bases between. Germline V CDR1 and CDR2: MDHEN, SYDVKM. The CDR3 is 11 residues long. The CDR3 protein is CASRSYNEQFF. As DNA, the CDR3 is TGTGCCAGCCGGAGCTACAATGAGCAGTTCTTC.

This chain joins TRBV5-1 and TRBJ2-2; D uncertain. With 1 base removed from V and 4 bases from J, the gap between germline ends came to 14 bases. This CDR3 has 16 residues. From germline, CDR1 is SGHRS and CDR2 YFSETQ. The CDR3 here is CASSLFVGSGTGELFF. CDR3 in DNA: TGCGCCAGCAGCTTGTTCGTCGGGTCCGGCACCGGGGAGCTGTTTTTT.

This clone was seen a handful of times. The chain uses TRBV11-3 and TRBJ2-3, with D tentatively TRBD2 (5 bases). The CDR3 runs to 13 residues. The V and J ends lost 5 bases and 6 bases respectively, with 12 bases between them. Germline CDR1 reads SGHNT; CDR2 reads YENEEA. The CDR3 is CASSDSRRDTQYF. The CDR3 DNA sequence: TGTGCCAGCAGCGACTCTAGGAGGGATACGCAGTATTTT.

This clone came up once. This sequence joins TRBV6-1 and TRBJ2-1; 8 bases line up with TRBD1. Germline CDR1 is MNHNS and CDR2 is SASEGT. The CDR3 has 15 residues. J lost 3 bases, V lost 5 bases, and 6 bases had no gene match. The chain's CDR3 is CASSRGQAHYNEQFF. In nucleotides, the CDR3 is TGTGCCAGCAGTAGGGGACAGGCCCACTACAATGAGCAGTTCTTC.

The CDR3 spells CASSMGTSFEQFF. The CDR3, as DNA: TGTGCCAGTAGTATGGGAACTAGTTTTGAGCAGTTCTTC. The chain uses TRBV19 and TRBJ2-1, with D tentatively TRBD2 (5 bases). The germline V gene encodes CDR1 LNHDA and CDR2 SQIVND (reference sequence). The CDR3 covers 13 residues. Trimming took off 3 bases at V and 9 bases at J, with 12 bases between the two ends.

The J gene is TRBJ2-5, the V gene TRBV18; a possible D gene is TRBD1 (6 bases). The CDR3 length is 15 residues. Per the germline V gene, CDR1 is KGHSH and CDR2 is LQKENI. V lost 4 bases and J lost 1, with 13 bases in between. The CDR3 spells CASSRVSTGQETQYF. Here the CDR3 DNA reads TGTGCCAGCTCACGAGTCTCGACAGGCCAAGAGACCCAGTACTTC.

The V call is TRBV27, the J call TRBJ2-1; 7 bases are a match to TRBD2. Germline lookup yields CDR1 MNHEY and CDR2 SMNVEV (reference sequence). With 6 bases clipped from V and 7 bases from J, the junction kept 6 bases outside the gene matches. The CDR3 spans 13 residues. CDR3 sequence reads: CASRRTSQNEQFF. CDR3 in DNA: TGTGCCAGCAGACGGACTAGTCAGAATGAGCAGTTCTTC.

The chain links TRBV28 to TRBJ1-2; D is perhaps TRBD1 (6 bases). The germline gives CDR1 MDHEN, CDR2 SYDVKM. This CDR3 is built from 13 residues. Trimming took 7 bases from V and 3 from J, leaving 12 bases between them. The CDR3 bases are TGTGCCAGCAACCGGGGGCTCGACTATGGCTACACCTTC. Protein: CASNRGLDYGYTF.

The chain has TRBV13 and TRBJ2-7; D remains ambiguous. This CDR3 is 14 amino acids long. V gave up 0 bases and J gave up 6 bases, with 12 bases separating them. CDR1 and CDR2 (germline): PRHDT, FYEKMQ (reference sequence). The CDR3 DNA sequence: TGTGCCAGCAGCTTAGGAGGTACTATTACCGAGCAGTACTTC. This encodes CASSLGGTITEQYF.

This chain uses TRBV28 with TRBJ2-3; D is undetermined. V was shortened by 5 bases and J by 1 base, with 16 bases between the two germline ends. Germline CDR1 is MDHEN and CDR2 is SYDVKM. The CDR3 spans 16 residues. CDR3 in DNA: TGTGCCAGCAGTGGCCCCGTAAACTGGGGCACAGATACGCAGTATTTT. This sequence encodes CASSGPVNWGTDTQYF.

The chain recombines TRBV19 with TRBJ2-6; no reliable D call. Germline CDR1 reads LNHDA; CDR2 reads SQIVND (reference sequence). This CDR3 is 15 amino acids long. Trimming took off 7 bases at V and 0 bases at J, with 10 bases between the two ends. The CDR3 sequence: CASTDLPSGANVLTF. The DNA for the CDR3 is TGTGCCAGTACCGACCTACCCTCTGGGGCCAACGTCCTGACTTTC.

The rearrangement links TRBV30 to TRBJ1-6; D is uncertain. The CDR3 has 13 residues. Germline V CDR1 and CDR2: GTSNPN, SVGIG (reference sequence). V gave up 4 bases and J gave up 8 bases, with 12 bases separating them. The CDR3, as DNA: TGTGCCTGGAAGAGAACACCCTATTCACCCCTCCACTTT. Encoded protein: CAWKRTPYSPLHF.

The chain combines TRBV27 with TRBJ2-7; D is unresolved. V was trimmed by 2 bases and J by 3 bases, leaving 8 bases between them. Germline-derived CDR1 and CDR2 are MNHEY and SMNVEV (reference sequence). The CDR3 is 13 amino acids. The CDR3 sequence: CASSLREYYEQYF. The CDR3 DNA sequence: TGTGCCAGCAGTTTAAGGGAATACTACGAGCAGTACTTC.